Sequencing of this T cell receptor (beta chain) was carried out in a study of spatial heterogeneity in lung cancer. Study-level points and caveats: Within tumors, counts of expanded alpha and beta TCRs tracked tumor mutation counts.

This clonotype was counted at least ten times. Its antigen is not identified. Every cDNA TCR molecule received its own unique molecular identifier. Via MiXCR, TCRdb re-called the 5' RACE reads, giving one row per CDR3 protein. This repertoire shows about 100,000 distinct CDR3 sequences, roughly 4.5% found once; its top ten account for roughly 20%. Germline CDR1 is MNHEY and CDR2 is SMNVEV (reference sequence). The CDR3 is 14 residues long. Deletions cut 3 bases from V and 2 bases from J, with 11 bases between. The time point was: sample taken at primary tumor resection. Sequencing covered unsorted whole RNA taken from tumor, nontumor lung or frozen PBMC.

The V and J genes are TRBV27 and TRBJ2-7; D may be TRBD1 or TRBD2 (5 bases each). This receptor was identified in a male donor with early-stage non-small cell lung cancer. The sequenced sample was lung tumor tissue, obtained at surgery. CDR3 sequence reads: CASSLEVGPYEQYF. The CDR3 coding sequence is TGTGCCAGCAGTTTGGAAGTGGGACCCTACGAGCAGTACTTC.